Below, 12 T cell receptor beta chains from the same sample are listed, as sequenced in a study of blood T cell repertoires in COVID-19. Measured with immunoSEQ multiplex PCR; TCRdb has only the in-frame clones, and not every one. In the table there are over 300,000 clones, over 75% of which are singletons. The specimen sequenced was PBMCs or T cells enriched from blood (not recorded which). The origin of the receptors is a woman aged 18-35 years who had recovered from COVID-19.

CDR3 coding DNA: TGTGCCAGCAGTGGAGAGGGGGGGGATACGCAGTATTTT. Protein product: CASSGEGGDTQYF. The chain carries TRBV3-1 (or the pseudogene TRBV3-2) and TRBJ2-3, with D maybe TRBD2 (7 bases). The germline gives CDR1 LGHDT, CDR2 YNNKEL (reference sequence). V shed 6 bases and J shed 6 bases, with 13 bases lying between them. The CDR3 extends over 13 amino acids.

This clone occurred once. The rearrangement uses TRBV7-3 and TRBJ1-1, with no clear D. This CDR3 has 13 amino acids. V was clipped by 3 bases and J by 0 bases, with 5 bases between them. Germline assignment: CDR1 SGHTA and CDR2 FQGTGA. CDR3 residues: CASSLEVNTEAFF. Here the CDR3 DNA reads TGTGCCAGCAGCTTGGAGGTGAACACTGAAGCTTTCTTT.

The rearrangement uses TRBV6-5 and TRBJ1-2; D gene ambiguous. CDR3 length: 14 amino acids. V gave up 8 bases and J gave up 7 bases, with 20 bases separating them. The germline gives CDR1 MNHEY, CDR2 SVGAGI. DNA of the CDR3: TGTGCCAGCCGCGTCCGGGGTAGTTTGGGTGGCTACACCTTC. Its translation: CASRVRGSLGGYTF.

V usage is TRBV19 and J usage is TRBJ1-5; 7 nucleotides match TRBD1. The CDR3 runs to 13 residues. Germline V lookup: CDR1 LNHDA, CDR2 SQIVND (reference sequence). V dropped 7 bases and J dropped 2; count of bases not matched to a gene: 2. For the CDR3, the DNA is TGTGCCAGTATCGGACAGGGCAATCAGCCCCAGCATTTT. Its translation: CASIGQGNQPQHF.

V gene TRBV11-2 combines with J gene TRBJ1-2; no clear D gene. Germline V lookup: CDR1 SGHAT, CDR2 FQNNGV. CDR3 length equals 13 residues. Trimming shortened V by 3 bases and J by 4 bases, and 9 bases separated the two germline ends. In DNA, the CDR3 is TGTGCCAGCAGCTTGGACTTAATCTATGGCTACACCTTC. Translation gives CASSLDLIYGYTF.

The chain uses TRBV11-2 and TRBJ1-1; the D is unclear. Trimming took off 6 bases at V and 3 bases at J, with 17 bases between the two ends. The CDR3 length is 15 residues. The germline V gene has CDR1 SGHAT and CDR2 FQNNGV. The chain's CDR3 is CASRNDAVSDTEAFF. CDR3 in DNA: TGTGCCAGCAGAAATGATGCTGTTTCGGACACTGAAGCTTTCTTT.

CDR3 loop: CASSVGTSGGAYEQYF. In DNA, the CDR3 is TGTGCCAGCAGCGTCGGGACTAGCGGGGGGGCGTACGAGCAGTACTTC. V is TRBV5-4 and J is TRBJ2-7; 16 nucleotides align to TRBD2. The CDR3 runs 16 residues. V shed 4 bases, J shed 4 bases, and the junction held 5 bases outside the gene matches. The germline V gene encodes CDR1 SGHNT and CDR2 YYREEE (reference sequence).

The chain joins TRBV27 to TRBJ2-1, with 10 nucleotides matching TRBD2. The CDR3 is 20 amino acids. V lost 5 bases to trimming and J lost 0 bases; unmatched junction nucleotides: 16. Germline CDR1 and CDR2: MNHEY and SMNVEV (reference sequence). The CDR3 sequence is CASSPQPHGLAESSYNEQFF. The CDR3 DNA sequence: TGTGCCAGCAGTCCCCAACCCCACGGACTAGCGGAGAGCTCCTACAATGAGCAGTTCTTC.

This chain uses TRBV19 with TRBJ2-5; D gene uncertain. This CDR3 is built from 15 residues. Trimming cost V 1 base and J 5 bases, with 14 bases left between them. The germline gives CDR1 LNHDA, CDR2 SQIVND (reference sequence). In DNA form, the CDR3 reads TGTGCCAGTAGTATAGGTCTGGTACCCGAGGAGACCCAGTACTTC. It specifies CASSIGLVPEETQYF.

This chain joins TRBV29-1 and TRBJ1-1; TRBD1 might be the D (6 bases). The germline V and J ends were trimmed by 4 bases and 2 bases, with 17 bases remaining between them. CDR3 length: 15 amino acids. Germline V gene lookup returns CDR1 SQVTM and CDR2 ANQGSEA. The CDR3: CSVVGRGEYNTEAFF. CDR3 bases: TGCAGCGTTGTTGGGAGGGGGGAGTATAACACTGAAGCTTTCTTT.

This clone showed up just a few times. This rearrangement joins TRBV7-8 to TRBJ1-1, with 8 bases matching TRBD1. V lost 3 bases to trimming and J lost 0 bases; unmatched junction nucleotides: 12. Germline CDR1 and CDR2: SGHVS and FQNEAQ. This CDR3 is 18 amino acids long. CDR3 bases: TGTGCCAGCAGCTTCGTTCACGGACAGGGATGGATGAACACTGAAGCTTTCTTT. Translated, it gives CASSFVHGQGWMNTEAFF.

This clone was counted a single time. J is TRBJ2-3 and V is TRBV5-4, with D possibly being TRBD2 (5 bases). The V end was cut by 1 base, the J end by 2 bases, with 8 bases between. There are 14 residues in the CDR3. The germline CDR1 and CDR2 sequences are SGHNT and YYREEE (reference sequence). CDR3 region: CASSLSGYTDTQYF. The DNA for the CDR3 is TGTGCCAGCAGCTTGTCGGGGTACACAGATACGCAGTATTTT.